Presented here are 29 T cell receptor beta chains from one specimen sequenced in a study of T-cell memory formation after mild COVID-19. One entry per CDR3 protein results from TCRdb running MiXCR on the 5' RACE reads. Counted here are roughly 80,000 distinct CDR3 sequences, approximately 15% occurring once; the ten biggest clones make up roughly a third. Sample: PBMCs or a T cell subset sorted from them (not recorded which). The receptor source for this set is an adult woman who had mild COVID-19 (a few samples of this study predate the infection). Cell type and time point are not known.

The table lists this clonotype with a few counts. V and J are TRBV11-2 and TRBJ2-7; D not resolved. CDR1 and CDR2 (germline): SGHAT, FQNNGV. Trimming removed 4 bases from V and 0 bases from J, with 13 bases in between. The CDR3 runs to 15 residues. The CDR3 region is CASSSSGLLSYEQYF. DNA for the CDR3: TGTGCCAGCAGCTCCTCTGGGCTACTCTCCTACGAGCAGTACTTC.

The V call is TRBV20-1, the J call TRBJ2-5; 8 bases are a match to TRBD2. Germline CDR1 DFQATT, CDR2 SNEGSKA (reference sequence). The CDR3 loop spans 11 amino acids. V was pared by 5 bases and J by 11 bases, with 7 bases of the junction left unmatched. CDR3 DNA sequence: TGCAGTGCTGAAATAGCGGGGCTACAGTACTTC. Amino acids: CSAEIAGLQYF.

V usage is TRBV5-1 and J usage is TRBJ2-2; D not resolved. Trimming pared 0 bases from V and 6 bases from J, leaving 12 bases between. Germline V gene lookup returns CDR1 SGHRS and CDR2 YFSETQ. The CDR3 runs to 15 residues. CDR3 in DNA: TGCGCCAGCAGCTTGGCCTGGGCCGAGGCCGGGGAGCTGTTTTTT. Encoded protein: CASSLAWAEAGELFF.

This chain connects TRBV13 to TRBJ2-1; D remains unclear. The germline V gene has CDR1 PRHDT and CDR2 FYEKMQ (reference sequence). Trimming left V 0 bases short and J 6 bases short, with 12 bases between. The CDR3 has 15 amino acids. CDR3 in amino acids: CASSLGPRKGNEQFF. CDR3 DNA sequence: TGTGCCAGCAGCTTAGGCCCGAGGAAAGGCAATGAGCAGTTCTTC.

This clonotype has a handful of counts. The chain employs TRBV27 and TRBJ2-7, with D unresolved. V gave up 7 bases and J gave up 1 base, with 14 bases separating them. This CDR3 has 14 residues. The V gene's germline CDR1 is MNHEY and CDR2 SMNVEV (reference sequence). The CDR3 region has the DNA TGTGCCAGCACCCCGGCGCACAGATCCTACGAGCAGTACTTC. Encoded protein: CASTPAHRSYEQYF.

This clonotype was counted only a few times. The gene calls are TRBV7-3 and TRBJ2-5, with D tentatively TRBD2 (6 bases). V lost 5 bases to trimming and J lost 1 base, with 23 bases between them. In germline, CDR1 is SGHTA, CDR2 FQGTGA. This CDR3 is built from 18 residues. DNA of the CDR3: TGTGCCAGCAGCCCCGGGGTGGTAGCGGCCCGACCCCAAGAGACCCAGTACTTC. The encoded protein is CASSPGVVAARPQETQYF.

Only a few counts were recorded for this clonotype. V gene TRBV12-3 or TRBV12-4 combines with J gene TRBJ2-7, with D hard to call. V was cut by 2 bases and J by 1 base, with 9 bases left in between. CDR3 length: 14 amino acids. DNA for the CDR3: TGTGCCAGCAGTTTATCGTTACAGTCCTACGAGCAGTACTTC. Its translation: CASSLSLQSYEQYF.

The chain is built from TRBV11-1 and TRBJ2-6; D gene uncertain. This CDR3 contains 15 residues. Germline lookup yields CDR1 SGHAT and CDR2 FQDESV (reference sequence). V was trimmed by 3 bases and J by 2 bases, leaving 8 bases between them. In DNA, the CDR3 is TGTGCCAGCAGCTTGTTGGGGACTGGGGCCAACGTCCTGACTTTC. Encoded protein: CASSLLGTGANVLTF.

The chain carries TRBV11-2 and TRBJ2-7; 10 bases fit TRBD2. The germline CDR1 and CDR2 sequences are SGHAT and FQNNGV. The CDR3 runs 16 residues. The V and J ends lost 1 base and 4 bases, in that order; junction bases with no gene match: 7. This CDR3 is CASSLVTSGPLYEQYF. The CDR3 DNA reads as TGTGCCAGCAGCTTAGTGACTAGCGGGCCCCTTTACGAGCAGTACTTC.

In its sample, this clonotype was seen many times. The chain uses TRBV4-3 and TRBJ2-1; no firm D call. With 1 base removed from V and 10 bases from J, the gap between germline ends came to 11 bases. CDR1 is LGHNA and CDR2 is YSLEER in the germline V gene. This CDR3 comprises 13 residues. The CDR3 bases are TGCGCCAGCAGCCAAGGCAGGTTTCGGGAGCAGTTCTTC. Amino acid sequence: CASSQGRFREQFF.

There are a few counts of this clonotype. The rearrangement joins TRBV24-1 to TRBJ2-1, with D unresolved. The germline V gene has CDR1 KGHDR and CDR2 SFDVKD. The CDR3 sequence is 13 residues long. V was shortened by 6 bases and J by 3 bases, with 8 bases between the two germline ends. The DNA for the CDR3 is TGTGCCACCAGTTTTGATGTCTACAATGAGCAGTTCTTC. Amino acids: CATSFDVYNEQFF.

The genes are TRBV28 and TRBJ2-2; TRBD2 is a possible D gene (6 bases). The germline V gene has CDR1 MDHEN and CDR2 SYDVKM. Trimming removed 6 bases at V and 0 bases at J, with 14 bases between. CDR3 length equals 16 residues. CDR3 in amino acids: CASRRAGNANTGELFF. Written as DNA, the CDR3 is TGTGCCAGCAGGAGGGCGGGGAACGCGAACACCGGGGAGCTGTTTTTT.

This clonotype was seen more than once but under ten times. The chain carries TRBV20-1 and TRBJ2-7; TRBD2 aligns across 7 bases. The V gene end was trimmed by 6 bases and the J gene end by 3 bases; junction bases not matched to a gene: 8. The CDR3 spans 13 residues. Germline CDR1 is DFQATT and CDR2 is SNEGSKA (reference sequence). The DNA of the CDR3 is TGCAGTGCCAGACTAGCCCGGGGCTACGAGCAGTACTTC. It yields the protein CSARLARGYEQYF.

This clonotype has only a few counts. The V call is TRBV7-9, the J call TRBJ2-7; 8 bases fit TRBD2. Germline CDR1 reads SEHNR; CDR2 reads FQNEAQ (reference sequence). Losses at the gene ends were 5 bases for V and 0 bases for J; bases not matched to a gene: 15. The CDR3 covers 18 residues. For the CDR3, the DNA is TGTGCCAGCAGCCCCCCGGGGAGCGGGAGCTACCCCTCCTACGAGCAGTACTTC. Protein sequence: CASSPPGSGSYPSYEQYF.

This clonotype was observed a few times. The genes are TRBV7-2 and TRBJ2-3, with D tentatively TRBD2 (5 bases). Deletions cut 3 bases from V and 0 bases from J, with 13 bases between. CDR3 length: 16 amino acids. CDR1 and CDR2 from the germline V gene are SGHTA and FQGNSA. This CDR3 reads CASSFLLASSTDTQYF. The CDR3, as DNA: TGTGCCAGCAGCTTCCTTTTAGCGTCTAGCACAGATACGCAGTATTTT.

The rearrangement uses TRBV5-6 and TRBJ2-7; D is unclear. V was trimmed by 4 bases and J by 2 bases, leaving 10 bases between them. Per the germline V gene, CDR1 is SGHDT and CDR2 is YYEEEE. The CDR3 length is 13 residues. CDR3 sequence reads: CASSIDMAYEQYF. The CDR3 coding sequence is TGTGCCAGCAGCATCGACATGGCCTACGAGCAGTACTTC.

This clonotype has only one observation. The V and J genes are TRBV3-1 and TRBJ2-7; D may correspond to TRBD1 or TRBD2 (5 bases each). The V gene's germline CDR1 is LGHDT and CDR2 YNNKEL (reference sequence). Between the trimmed V and J ends, which lost 1 base and 1 base, there was a span of 20 bases. The CDR3 runs to 18 residues. CDR3 sequence: CASSQVNLREGASYEQYF. In DNA, the CDR3 is TGTGCCAGCAGCCAAGTAAATCTGAGGGAAGGGGCTTCCTACGAGCAGTACTTC.

This clonotype was counted between two and nine times. The V call is TRBV27, the J call TRBJ2-5, with D maybe TRBD2 (7 bases). The germline V gene has CDR1 MNHEY and CDR2 SMNVEV (reference sequence). With 8 bases removed from V and 2 bases from J, the gap between germline ends came to 21 bases. The CDR3 is 16 residues long. CDR3: CASRGGEWVLQETQYF. In DNA, the CDR3 is TGTGCCAGCCGAGGGGGGGAATGGGTCCTACAAGAGACCCAGTACTTC.

This clonotype was recorded a few times. The chain carries TRBV7-2 and TRBJ2-7; 7 nucleotides align to TRBD2. V was clipped by 6 bases and J by 4 bases; unmatched bases: 6. Germline CDR1 SGHTA, CDR2 FQGNSA. The CDR3 has 13 residues. The CDR3 region is CASSFGTMYEQYF. The CDR3 DNA follows: TGTGCCAGCAGTTTCGGGACTATGTACGAGCAGTACTTC.

This clonotype has a handful of counts. The rearrangement links TRBV3-1 to TRBJ2-7; 9 bases fit TRBD1. The CDR3 is 15 residues long. The V segment lost 1 base and the J segment 3 bases; nucleotides outside the gene matches: 4. The V gene's germline CDR1 is LGHDT and CDR2 YNNKEL (reference sequence). DNA for the CDR3: TGTGCCAGCAGCCAAGCCGGGACAGGGAACTACGAGCAGTACTTC. Encoded protein: CASSQAGTGNYEQYF.

The chain couples TRBV7-9 to TRBJ2-7, with TRBD1 identical over 8 bases. V lost 8 bases and J lost 2; bases outside the gene matches: 8. The CDR3 runs 14 residues. Per the germline V gene, CDR1 is SEHNR and CDR2 is FQNEAQ (reference sequence). The CDR3 is CASAGRQGTYEQYF. In nucleotides, the CDR3 is TGTGCCAGCGCTGGTAGACAGGGGACCTACGAGCAGTACTTC.

This chain connects TRBV12-3 or TRBV12-4 to TRBJ1-2; the match to TRBD1 covers 8 bases. With 3 bases clipped from V and 4 bases from J, the junction kept 10 bases outside the gene matches. The CDR3 totals 16 residues. The CDR3 sequence is CASSFWQGAESYGYTF. The CDR3 DNA sequence: TGTGCCAGCAGTTTTTGGCAGGGGGCGGAGAGCTATGGCTACACCTTC.

V gene TRBV7-2 combines with J gene TRBJ2-1, with 15 bases fitting TRBD2. The CDR3 is 17 residues long. With V trimmed by 1 base and J by 8 bases, 6 bases remained unmatched. Germline CDR1 is SGHTA and CDR2 is FQGNSA. The CDR3 DNA follows: TGTGCCAGCAGCTTAGGGACTAGCGGGGGGGCCTCAGATGAGCAGTTCTTC. Amino acid sequence: CASSLGTSGGASDEQFF.

Ten or more counts support this clonotype. The chain joins TRBV5-4 to TRBJ2-4; tentative D call: TRBD2 (5 bases). The CDR3 extends over 16 amino acids. Trimming took off 0 bases at V and 7 bases at J, with 17 bases between the two ends. Germline CDR1 reads SGHNT; CDR2 reads YYREEE (reference sequence). CDR3 sequence reads: CASSLAVFGEWNIQYF. The DNA for the CDR3 is TGTGCCAGCAGCTTGGCCGTCTTCGGGGAATGGAACATTCAGTACTTC.

A few counts support this clonotype. The rearrangement joins TRBV9 to TRBJ2-7; 7 bases align to TRBD1. J lost 2 bases, V lost 3 bases, and 5 bases had no gene match. The V gene's germline CDR1 is SGDLS and CDR2 YYNGEE. This CDR3 has 14 residues. As DNA, the CDR3 is TGTGCCAGCAGCGCCGGGACAGACCCCTACGAGCAGTACTTC. Translation: CASSAGTDPYEQYF.

The chain carries TRBV11-2 and TRBJ2-5; 8 nucleotides line up with TRBD2. The V gene end was trimmed by 5 bases and the J gene end by 5 bases; junction bases not matched to a gene: 7. The germline CDR1 and CDR2 sequences are SGHAT and FQNNGV. The length of the CDR3 is 14 residues. CDR3 loop: CASSPSVAGETQYF. The CDR3, as DNA: TGTGCCAGCAGCCCGTCGGTAGCGGGGGAGACCCAGTACTTC.

The chain links TRBV19 to TRBJ2-1; no firm D call. Trimming took 4 bases from V and 3 from J, leaving 7 bases between them. The CDR3 is made up of 13 amino acids. Germline V gene lookup returns CDR1 LNHDA and CDR2 SQIVND (reference sequence). The chain's CDR3 is CASSNGYYNEQFF. CDR3 DNA: TGTGCCAGTAGTAACGGCTACTACAATGAGCAGTTCTTC.

The chain is built from TRBV7-3 and TRBJ2-3; 8 bases fit TRBD1. V dropped 5 bases and J dropped 1; count of bases not matched to a gene: 8. The germline V gene has CDR1 SGHTA and CDR2 FQGTGA. This CDR3 has 16 amino acids. CDR3 loop: CASSPQPGQGTDTQYF. The CDR3 nucleotides read TGTGCCAGCAGCCCCCAGCCGGGACAGGGCACAGATACGCAGTATTTT. The full variable domain, with the rest looked up from reference TRBV7-3 and TRBJ2-3, is GAGVSQTPSNKVTEKGKYVELRCDPISGHTALYWYRQSLGQGPEFLIYFQGTGAADDSGLPNDRFFAVRPEGSVSTLKIQRTERGDSAVYLCASSPQPGQGTDTQYFGPGTRLTVL.

This clonotype has more than one count but fewer than ten. The chain uses TRBV19 and TRBJ2-1; weak D call: TRBD2 (5 bases). Germline CDR1 LNHDA, CDR2 SQIVND (reference sequence). The CDR3 has 14 residues. The ends were cut back, 3 bases at V and 6 bases at J, with 12 bases in the middle. The CDR3 region is CASSISGIGNEQFF. CDR3 sequence (DNA): TGTGCCAGTAGTATTTCCGGGATAGGCAATGAGCAGTTCTTC.